This T cell receptor beta chain was obtained from a study of T-cell memory formation after mild COVID-19. TCRdb recomputed calls from the 5' RACE reads with MiXCR, one row per CDR3 protein. This sample has around 320,000 distinct CDR3 sequences, with around 15% found just once. This clonotype was detected a few times. Antigen specificity is unknown. The study's findings and limits: Clones that contracted from day 15 to 85 were balanced CD4/CD8, while later expanders leaned CD4+.

The length of the CDR3 is 12 residues. J gave up 8 bases and V 6 bases, and 5 bases lay outside the gene matches. Germline CDR1 SGHTA, CDR2 FQGNSA. This TCR was recovered from a man in his late teens or twenties who had mild COVID-19 (a few samples of this study predate the infection). Cell type and time point are not known. This chain connects TRBV7-2 to TRBJ1-1; 8 nucleotides match TRBD1. Sequenced: PBMCs or a T cell subset sorted from them (not recorded which). The CDR3 DNA is TGTGCCAGCAGATTTCGGGACAGGGAAGCTTTCTTT. Its protein product is CASRFRDREAFF. The full variable domain, with the rest looked up from reference TRBV7-2 and TRBJ1-1, is GAGVSQSPSNKVTEKGKDVELRCDPISGHTALYWYRQSLGQGLEFLIYFQGNSAPDKSGLPSDRFSAERTGGSVSTLTIQRTQQEDSAVYLCASRFRDREAFFGQGTRLTVV.